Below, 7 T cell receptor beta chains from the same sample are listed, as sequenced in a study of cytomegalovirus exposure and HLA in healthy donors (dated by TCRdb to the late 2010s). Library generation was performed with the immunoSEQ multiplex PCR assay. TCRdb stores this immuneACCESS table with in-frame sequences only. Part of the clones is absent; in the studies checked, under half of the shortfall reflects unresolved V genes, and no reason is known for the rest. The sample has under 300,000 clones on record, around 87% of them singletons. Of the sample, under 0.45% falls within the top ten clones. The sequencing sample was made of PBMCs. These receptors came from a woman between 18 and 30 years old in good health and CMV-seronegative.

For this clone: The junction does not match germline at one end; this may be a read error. The CDR3 loop reads CASSLESGFRDEQYF. CDR3 DNA sequence: TGTGCCAGCAGTTTAGAATCAGGGTTTCGGGACGAGCAGTACTTC. The J gene is TRBJ2-7, the V gene TRBV7-9; tentative D call: TRBD1 (5 bases). There are 15 residues in the CDR3. The germline CDR1 and CDR2 sequences are SEHNR and FQNEAQ (reference sequence).

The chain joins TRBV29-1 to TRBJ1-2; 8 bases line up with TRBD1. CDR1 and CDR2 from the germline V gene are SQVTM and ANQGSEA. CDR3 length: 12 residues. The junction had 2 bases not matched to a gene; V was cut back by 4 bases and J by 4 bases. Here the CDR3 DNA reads TGCAGCGTTGCCGACAGGGGCTATGGCTACACCTTC. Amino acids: CSVADRGYGYTF. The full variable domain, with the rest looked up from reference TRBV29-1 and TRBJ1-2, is SAVISQKPSRDICQRGTSLTIQCQVDSQVTMMFWYRQQPGQSLTLIATANQGSEATYESGFVIDKFPISRPNLTFSTLTVSNMSPEDSSIYLCSVADRGYGYTFGSGTRLTVV.

The CDR3 DNA sequence: TGCGCCAGCAGCCAAGTAGGACAGGAAATTAACTATGGCTACACCTTC. This sequence encodes CASSQVGQEINYGYTF. The chain carries TRBV4-1 and TRBJ1-2; the match to TRBD1 covers 7 bases. Germline CDR1 MGHRA, CDR2 YSYEKL. The CDR3 is 16 residues long. Germline trimming cut 1 base from V and 1 base from J; bases unmatched to any gene: 6.

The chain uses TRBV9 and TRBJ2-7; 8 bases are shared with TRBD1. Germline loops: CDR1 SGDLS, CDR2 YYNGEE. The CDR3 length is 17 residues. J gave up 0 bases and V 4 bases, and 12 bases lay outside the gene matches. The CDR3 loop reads CASSPRGTGPLSYEQYF. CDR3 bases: TGTGCCAGCAGCCCACGAGGGACAGGACCGCTCTCCTACGAGCAGTACTTC.

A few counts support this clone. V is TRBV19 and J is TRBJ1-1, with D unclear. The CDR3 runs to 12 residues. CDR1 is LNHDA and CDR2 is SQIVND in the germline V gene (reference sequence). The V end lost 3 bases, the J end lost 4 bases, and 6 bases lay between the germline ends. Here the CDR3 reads CASSMGATEAFF. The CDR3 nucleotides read TGTGCCAGTAGTATGGGAGCCACTGAAGCTTTCTTT.

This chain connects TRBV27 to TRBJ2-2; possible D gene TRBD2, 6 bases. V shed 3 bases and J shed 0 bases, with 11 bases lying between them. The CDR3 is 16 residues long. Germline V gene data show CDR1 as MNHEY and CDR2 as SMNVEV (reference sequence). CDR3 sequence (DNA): TGTGCCAGCAGTTTTTATGGCGGGGCGAACACCGGGGAGCTGTTTTTT. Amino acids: CASSFYGGANTGELFF.

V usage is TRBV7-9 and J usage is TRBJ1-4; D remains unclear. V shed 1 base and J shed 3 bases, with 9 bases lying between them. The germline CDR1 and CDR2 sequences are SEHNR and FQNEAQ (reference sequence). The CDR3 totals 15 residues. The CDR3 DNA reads TGTGCCAGCAGCTTAGTGGGCACATCTAATGAAAAACTGTTTTTT. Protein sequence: CASSLVGTSNEKLFF.